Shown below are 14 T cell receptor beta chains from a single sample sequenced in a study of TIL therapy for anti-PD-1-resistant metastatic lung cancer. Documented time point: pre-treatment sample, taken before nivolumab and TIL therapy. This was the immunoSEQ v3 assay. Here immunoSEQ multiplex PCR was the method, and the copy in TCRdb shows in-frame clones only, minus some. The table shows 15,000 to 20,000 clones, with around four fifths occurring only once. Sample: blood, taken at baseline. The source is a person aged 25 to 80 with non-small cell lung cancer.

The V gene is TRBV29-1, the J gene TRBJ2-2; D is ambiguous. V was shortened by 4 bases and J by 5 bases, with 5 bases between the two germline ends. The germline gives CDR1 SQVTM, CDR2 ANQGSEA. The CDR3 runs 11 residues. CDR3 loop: CSVAITGELFF. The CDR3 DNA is TGCAGCGTTGCTATTACCGGGGAGCTGTTTTTT.

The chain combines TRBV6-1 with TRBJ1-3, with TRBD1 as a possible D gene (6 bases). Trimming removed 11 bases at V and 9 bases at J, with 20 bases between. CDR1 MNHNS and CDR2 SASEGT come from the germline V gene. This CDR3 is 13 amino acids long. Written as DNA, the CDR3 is TGTGCCTCCCACGGAGGGGGTCAGGCCACCATATATTTT. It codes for CASHGGGQATIYF.

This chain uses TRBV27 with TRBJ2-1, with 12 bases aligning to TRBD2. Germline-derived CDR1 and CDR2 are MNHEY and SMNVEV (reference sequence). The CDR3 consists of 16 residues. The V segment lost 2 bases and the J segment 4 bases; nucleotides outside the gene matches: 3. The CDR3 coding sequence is TGTGCCAGCAGTTTACGCGGACTAGCGGGGTACAATGAGCAGTTCTTC. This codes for CASSLRGLAGYNEQFF.

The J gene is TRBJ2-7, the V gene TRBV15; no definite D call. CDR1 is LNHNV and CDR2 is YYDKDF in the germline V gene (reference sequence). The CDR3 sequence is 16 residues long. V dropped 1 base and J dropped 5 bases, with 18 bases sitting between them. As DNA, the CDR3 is TGTGCCACCAGCAGAGTTCGTCTACTCCACCGGGACGAGCAGTACTTC. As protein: CATSRVRLLHRDEQYF. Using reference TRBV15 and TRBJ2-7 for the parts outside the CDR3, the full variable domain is DAMVIQNPRYQVTQFGKPVTLSCSQTLNHNVMYWYQQKSSQAPKLLFHYYDKDFNNEADTPDNFQSRRPNTSFCFLDIRSPGLGDTAMYLCATSRVRLLHRDEQYFGPGTRLTVT.

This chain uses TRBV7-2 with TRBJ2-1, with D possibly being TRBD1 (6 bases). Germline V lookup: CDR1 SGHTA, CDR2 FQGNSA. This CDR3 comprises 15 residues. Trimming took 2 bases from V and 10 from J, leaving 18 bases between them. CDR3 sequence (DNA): TGTGCCAGCAGCTTAAGGATACAGGGCAGTAGAGAGCAGTTCTTC. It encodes CASSLRIQGSREQFF.

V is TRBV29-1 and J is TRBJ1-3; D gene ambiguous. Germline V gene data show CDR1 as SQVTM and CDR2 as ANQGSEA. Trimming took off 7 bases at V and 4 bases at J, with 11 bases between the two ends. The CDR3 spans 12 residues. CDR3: CSATVRGNTIYF. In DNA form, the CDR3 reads TGCAGCGCTACGGTCAGAGGAAACACCATATATTTT.

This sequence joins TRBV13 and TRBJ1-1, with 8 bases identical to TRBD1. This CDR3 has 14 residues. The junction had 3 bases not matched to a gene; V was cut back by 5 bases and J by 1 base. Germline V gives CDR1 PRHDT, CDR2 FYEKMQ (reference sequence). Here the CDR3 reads CASSIGQGNTEAFF. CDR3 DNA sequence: TGTGCCAGCAGCATCGGACAGGGGAACACTGAAGCTTTCTTT.

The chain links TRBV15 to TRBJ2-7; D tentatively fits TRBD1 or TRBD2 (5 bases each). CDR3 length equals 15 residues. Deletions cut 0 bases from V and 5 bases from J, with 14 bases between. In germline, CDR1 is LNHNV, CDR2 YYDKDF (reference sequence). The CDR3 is CATSRDRGADDEQYF. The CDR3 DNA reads TGTGCCACCAGCAGAGACCGGGGCGCAGACGACGAGCAGTACTTC.

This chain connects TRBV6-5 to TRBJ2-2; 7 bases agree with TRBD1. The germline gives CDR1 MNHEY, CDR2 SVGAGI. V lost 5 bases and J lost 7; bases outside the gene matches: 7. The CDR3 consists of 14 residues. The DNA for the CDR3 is TGTGCCAGCAGTAACGACAGGGCGGGCGGGGAGCTGTTTTTT. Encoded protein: CASSNDRAGGELFF.

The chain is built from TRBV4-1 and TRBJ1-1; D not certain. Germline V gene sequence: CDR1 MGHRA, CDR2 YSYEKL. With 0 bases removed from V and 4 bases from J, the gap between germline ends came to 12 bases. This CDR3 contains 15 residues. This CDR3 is CASSQDRRQLTEAFF. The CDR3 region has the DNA TGCGCCAGCAGCCAAGATCGAAGGCAGCTCACTGAAGCTTTCTTT.

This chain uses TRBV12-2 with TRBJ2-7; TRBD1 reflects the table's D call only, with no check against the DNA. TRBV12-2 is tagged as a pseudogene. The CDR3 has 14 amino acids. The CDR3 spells CASRFSGGRNEQYF. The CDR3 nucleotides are TGTGCAAGTCGCTTCTCAGGGGGGAGGAACGAGCAGTACTTC.

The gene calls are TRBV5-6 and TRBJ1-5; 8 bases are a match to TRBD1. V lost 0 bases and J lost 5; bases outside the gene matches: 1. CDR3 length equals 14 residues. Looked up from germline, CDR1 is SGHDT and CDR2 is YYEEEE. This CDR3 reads CASSLARGHQPQHF. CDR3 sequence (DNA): TGTGCCAGCAGCTTGGCCAGGGGGCATCAGCCCCAGCATTTT.

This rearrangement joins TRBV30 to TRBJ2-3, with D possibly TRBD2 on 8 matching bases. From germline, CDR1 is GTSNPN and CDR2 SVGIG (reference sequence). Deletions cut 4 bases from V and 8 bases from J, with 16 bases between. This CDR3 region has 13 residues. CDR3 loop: CAWTKGAGGTQYF. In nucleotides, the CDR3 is TGTGCCTGGACCAAGGGGGCGGGGGGTACGCAGTATTTT.

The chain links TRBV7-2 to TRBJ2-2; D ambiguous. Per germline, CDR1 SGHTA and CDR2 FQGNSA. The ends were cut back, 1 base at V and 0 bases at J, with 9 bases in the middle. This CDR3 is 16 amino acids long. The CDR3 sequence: CASSLEGTSNTGELFF. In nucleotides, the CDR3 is TGTGCCAGCAGCTTAGAAGGCACTTCGAACACCGGGGAGCTGTTTTTT.